Below, 27 T cell receptor beta chains from the same sample are listed, as sequenced in a study of beta chain features in type 1 diabetes. The sequenced template was cDNA made from the entire isolated RNA. Clones were read by immunoSEQ multiplex PCR, and TCRdb kept only the in-frame ones, dropping some. The data contain 150,000 or so clones, less than 9.5% of them singletons. Sequences were obtained from central memory CD4+ T cells from blood. Receptors were obtained from a woman under 30 in good health.

This clone showed up many times. The CDR3: CSVASGLAIHRNEQFF. In DNA, the CDR3 is TGCAGCGTTGCGAGCGGACTAGCAATACATAGGAATGAGCAGTTCTTC. This chain uses TRBV29-1 with TRBJ2-1; 8 bases align to TRBD2. V shed 4 bases, J shed 7 bases, and the junction held 15 bases outside the gene matches. Germline V CDR1 and CDR2: SQVTM, ANQGSEA. CDR3 length equals 16 residues.

The chain employs TRBV5-1 and TRBJ2-5; D might be TRBD1 (6 bases). V was clipped by 4 bases and J by 4 bases, with 11 bases between them. This CDR3 region has 13 residues. Germline CDR1 is SGHRS and CDR2 is YFSETQ. The CDR3 region has the DNA TGCGCCAGCAGCCCTCAGACAGGAGAGACCCAGTACTTC. Translating gives CASSPQTGETQYF.

This clone has just a few counts. The chain is built from TRBV11-3 and TRBJ1-2; D call uncertain. Germline-derived CDR1 and CDR2 are SGHNT and YENEEA. CDR3 length: 15 residues. V shed 0 bases and J shed 4 bases, with 12 bases lying between them. The CDR3 DNA is TGTGCCAGCAGCTTAGATCTCGCAGGCCCCTATGGCTACACCTTC. Its translation: CASSLDLAGPYGYTF.

This chain connects TRBV18 to TRBJ2-7, with 11 bases that match TRBD2. CDR1 is KGHSH and CDR2 is LQKENI in the germline V gene. Unmatched junction bases numbered 7, after V lost 5 bases and J lost 4 bases. The CDR3 spans 15 residues. In DNA form, the CDR3 reads TGTGCCAGCTCAGCTACTAGCGGGGGTTCATACGAGCAGTACTTC. Its protein is CASSATSGGSYEQYF.

The CDR3 coding sequence is TGCGCCAGCAGCCAAGATCGGTCCGCGGGAATTCGGGCGACCTTC. This encodes CASSQDRSAGIRATF. This chain uses TRBV4-3 with TRBJ1-2; D gene ambiguous. This CDR3 spans 15 amino acids. V gave up 0 bases and J gave up 14 bases, with 22 bases separating them. CDR1 LGHNA and CDR2 YSLEER come from the germline V gene.

V gene TRBV2 combines with J gene TRBJ2-1, with 10 bases identical to TRBD2. The CDR3 is made up of 13 amino acids. With 10 bases clipped from V and 7 bases from J, the junction kept 7 bases outside the gene matches. CDR1 is SNHLY, CDR2 FYNNEI, per germline. The CDR3 spells CATKRGGMNEQFF. In nucleotides, the CDR3 is TGTGCCACAAAGCGGGGGGGCATGAATGAGCAGTTCTTC.

There are a few counts of this clone. This rearrangement joins TRBV9 to TRBJ1-2; TRBD1 matches at 11 bases. Germline CDR1 is SGDLS and CDR2 is YYNGEE. This CDR3 comprises 17 residues. J gave up 4 bases and V 4 bases, and 12 bases lay outside the gene matches. The CDR3 reads CASSPVDRGPPFYGYTF. CDR3 nucleotides: TGTGCCAGCAGCCCAGTGGACAGGGGGCCTCCTTTCTATGGCTACACCTTC. Together with reference TRBV9 and TRBJ1-2, the CDR3 gives the full variable domain: DSGVTQTPKHLITATGQRVTLRCSPRSGDLSVYWYQQSLDQGLQFLIQYYNGEERAKGNILERFSAQQFPDLHSELNLSSLELGDSALYFCASSPVDRGPPFYGYTFGSGTRLTVV.

This clone was counted between two and nine times. The chain joins TRBV7-9 to TRBJ1-1; D ambiguous. Trimming took 5 bases from V and 8 from J, leaving 18 bases between them. This CDR3 has 14 amino acids. Germline V gives CDR1 SEHNR, CDR2 FQNEAQ (reference sequence). As DNA, the CDR3 is TGTGCCAGCAGCCACGAGGGCCGTGCTGGGGAAGCTTTCTTT. It translates to CASSHEGRAGEAFF.

J is TRBJ1-1 and V is TRBV19; D unresolved. V lost 3 bases and J 1 base, leaving 6 bases between the germline ends. Germline V gene sequence: CDR1 LNHDA, CDR2 SQIVND (reference sequence). This CDR3 has 13 residues. The CDR3 spells CASSIQANTEAFF. In DNA, the CDR3 is TGTGCCAGTAGTATTCAGGCGAACACTGAAGCTTTCTTT.

The rearrangement links TRBV11-2 to TRBJ1-2; 8 bases fit TRBD1. The junction had 9 bases not matched to a gene; V was cut back by 1 base and J by 8 bases. CDR3 length equals 15 residues. Germline CDR1 SGHAT, CDR2 FQNNGV. CDR3 DNA sequence: TGTGCCAGCAGCTTAGGAGGGGACAGGACCCGGGGCTACACCTTC. This gives the protein CASSLGGDRTRGYTF.

This clone has just a few counts. The CDR3 nucleotides are TGTGCCAGCAGCCAAGTATCGTGGGGTGGAGGGCAGTTCTTC. Its protein is CASSQVSWGGGQFF. V usage is TRBV14 and J usage is TRBJ2-1, with D maybe TRBD2 (5 bases). Germline loops: CDR1 SGHDN, CDR2 FVKESK. The CDR3 has 14 residues. The germline V and J ends were trimmed by 1 base and 12 bases, with 16 bases remaining between them.

The CDR3 DNA sequence: TGTGCCAGCACAGGGCAGGGAACAAGGGAGACCCAGTACTTC. Its protein product is CASTGQGTRETQYF. The chain combines TRBV6-1 with TRBJ2-5; the D gene is possibly TRBD1 (5 bases). Germline CDR1 reads MNHNS; CDR2 reads SASEGT. The CDR3 has 14 amino acids. Trimming removed 7 bases from V and 5 bases from J, with 17 bases in between.

The chain recombines TRBV29-1 with TRBJ1-4, with 9 bases aligning to TRBD1. The CDR3 runs to 17 residues. CDR1 and CDR2 (germline): SQVTM, ANQGSEA. Unmatched junction bases numbered 17, after V lost 7 bases and J lost 5 bases. The CDR3, as DNA: TGCAGCGCTGCTTCGCGGAACAGGGGGCGAGCCAATGAAAAACTGTTTTTT. Residues: CSAASRNRGRANEKLFF.

This chain links TRBV19 with TRBJ1-6, with no clear D. This CDR3 is 15 amino acids long. V shed 0 bases and J shed 10 bases, with 13 bases lying between them. The germline V gene encodes CDR1 LNHDA and CDR2 SQIVND (reference sequence). The CDR3: CASSIDSARRSPLHF. The CDR3 nucleotides read TGTGCCAGTAGTATAGACTCTGCCCGTCGGTCACCCCTCCACTTT.

This chain connects TRBV19 to TRBJ1-5; D call uncertain. The V and J ends lost 3 bases and 4 bases respectively, with 10 bases between them. In germline, CDR1 is LNHDA, CDR2 SQIVND (reference sequence). There are 14 residues in the CDR3. The CDR3 sequence: CASSIGQWNQPQHF. The CDR3 DNA follows: TGTGCCAGTAGTATTGGCCAGTGGAATCAGCCCCAGCATTTT.

This clone appeared a few times. V is TRBV6-5 and J is TRBJ1-1; D is perhaps TRBD1 (6 bases). The ends were cut back, 6 bases at V and 1 base at J, with 12 bases in the middle. Germline lookup yields CDR1 MNHEY and CDR2 SVGAGI. CDR3 length equals 14 residues. CDR3 DNA sequence: TGTGCCAGCAGACCGGACAGAGGGAACACTGAAGCTTTCTTT. Translating it yields CASRPDRGNTEAFF.

V gene TRBV6-1 combines with J gene TRBJ1-2; perhaps TRBD1 as D (5 bases). From germline, CDR1 is MNHNS and CDR2 SASEGT. The CDR3 is 14 amino acids. The V end was cut by 2 bases, the J end by 4 bases, with 11 bases between. CDR3 in amino acids: CASSETGQLYGYTF. The CDR3 DNA reads TGTGCCAGCAGTGAAACTGGACAACTCTATGGCTACACCTTC.

This clone was picked up a small number of times. The chain recombines TRBV30 with TRBJ1-1; tentatively, D is TRBD1 (5 bases). Germline V lookup: CDR1 GTSNPN, CDR2 SVGIG (reference sequence). The CDR3 has 14 amino acids. V was shortened by 2 bases and J by 9 bases, with 19 bases between the two germline ends. CDR3 DNA sequence: TGTGCCTGGAGTCCGACGATATATGTGGACAAAGCTTTCTTT. Its protein product is CAWSPTIYVDKAFF. Based on the CDR3 plus reference TRBV30 and TRBJ1-1, the full variable domain is SQTIHQWPATLVQPVGSPLSLECTVEGTSNPNLYWYRQAAGRGLQLLFYSVGIGQISSEVPQNLSASRPQDRQFILSSKKLLLSDSGFYLCAWSPTIYVDKAFFGQGTRLTVV.

This clone came up a few times. The J gene is TRBJ1-3, the V gene TRBV30; D not certain. The germline gives CDR1 GTSNPN, CDR2 SVGIG (reference sequence). There are 12 residues in the CDR3. V lost 3 bases and J 4 bases, leaving 7 bases between the germline ends. The CDR3, as DNA: TGTGCCTGGAGCGCGGGCGGAAACACCATATATTTT. Its protein is CAWSAGGNTIYF.

This clone showed up just a few times. J is TRBJ2-7 and V is TRBV18; the D gene is possibly TRBD2 (6 bases). V was pared by 3 bases and J by 5 bases, with 14 bases between. CDR1 is KGHSH, CDR2 LQKENI, per germline. The CDR3 runs to 14 residues. CDR3 DNA sequence: TGTGCCAGCTCACCCCCAGGGACGGGGGACGAGCAGTACTTC. It encodes CASSPPGTGDEQYF.

The J gene is TRBJ2-5, the V gene TRBV2; 11 bases line up with TRBD2. The CDR3 is 14 residues long. Losses at the gene ends were 6 bases for V and 6 bases for J; bases not matched to a gene: 6. Germline CDR1 SNHLY, CDR2 FYNNEI. The CDR3: CASSLAGGWQTQYF. The CDR3 DNA sequence: TGTGCCAGCAGCTTAGCGGGGGGGTGGCAGACCCAGTACTTC. The whole variable domain, filled in from reference TRBV2 and TRBJ2-5, reads EPEVTQTPSHQVTQMGQEVILRCVPISNHLYFYWYRQILGQKVEFLVSFYNNEISEKSEIFDDQFSVERPDGSNFTLKIRSTKLEDSAMYFCASSLAGGWQTQYFGPGTRLLVL.

As concerns this clone: Additional DNA sequences in this sample encode the identical CDR3. The chain recombines TRBV5-1 with TRBJ2-7; D possibly corresponds to TRBD2 (5 bases). Germline CDR1 is SGHRS and CDR2 is YFSETQ. The CDR3 extends over 13 amino acids. With 1 base removed from V and 2 bases from J, the gap between germline ends came to 7 bases. The CDR3: CASSLTGTYEQYF. The CDR3 DNA reads as TGCGCCAGCAGCTTGACCGGGACCTACGAGCAGTACTTC.

The V call is TRBV30, the J call TRBJ2-3; 7 positions match TRBD1. Germline lookup yields CDR1 GTSNPN and CDR2 SVGIG (reference sequence). V lost 0 bases to trimming and J lost 2 bases; unmatched junction nucleotides: 5. CDR3 length: 15 residues. CDR3 amino acids: CAWSVGGTDTDTQYF. The CDR3 nucleotides are TGTGCCTGGAGTGTAGGTGGGACAGACACAGATACGCAGTATTTT.

The V call is TRBV9, the J call TRBJ1-3, with 9 bases identical to TRBD1. The germline V gene encodes CDR1 SGDLS and CDR2 YYNGEE. The V gene end was trimmed by 4 bases and the J gene end by 3 bases; junction bases not matched to a gene: 11. This CDR3 region has 17 residues. CDR3 coding DNA: TGTGCCAGCAGCCCGAGAGGGGACAGGGCCCTTGGAAACACCATATATTTT. Its protein is CASSPRGDRALGNTIYF.

This clone was counted only a few times. The chain combines TRBV4-2 with TRBJ2-5, with TRBD1 identical over 7 bases. CDR3 size: 13 residues. CDR1 and CDR2 from the germline V gene are LGHNA and YNFKEQ. Losses at the gene ends were 4 bases for V and 3 bases for J; bases not matched to a gene: 2. The CDR3 sequence is CASSPGTEETQYF. The CDR3 DNA is TGTGCCAGCAGCCCGGGGACAGAAGAGACCCAGTACTTC.

This clone was detected only a few times. The chain recombines TRBV4-3 with TRBJ1-6; D is unclear. CDR1 and CDR2 (germline): LGHNA, YSLEER. V lost 4 bases and J lost 7, with 5 bases in between. This CDR3 is 12 amino acids long. The CDR3 coding sequence is TGCGCCAGCAGCCGGGAGAATTCACCCCTCCACTTT. Protein: CASSRENSPLHF.

The chain carries TRBV4-1 and TRBJ2-2; tentative D call: TRBD1 (6 bases). The germline V gene encodes CDR1 MGHRA and CDR2 YSYEKL. V shed 0 bases and J shed 6 bases, with 11 bases lying between them. This CDR3 spans 15 amino acids. This CDR3 reads CASSQEVPGAGELFF. CDR3 coding DNA: TGCGCCAGCAGCCAAGAGGTCCCAGGGGCCGGGGAGCTGTTTTTT.